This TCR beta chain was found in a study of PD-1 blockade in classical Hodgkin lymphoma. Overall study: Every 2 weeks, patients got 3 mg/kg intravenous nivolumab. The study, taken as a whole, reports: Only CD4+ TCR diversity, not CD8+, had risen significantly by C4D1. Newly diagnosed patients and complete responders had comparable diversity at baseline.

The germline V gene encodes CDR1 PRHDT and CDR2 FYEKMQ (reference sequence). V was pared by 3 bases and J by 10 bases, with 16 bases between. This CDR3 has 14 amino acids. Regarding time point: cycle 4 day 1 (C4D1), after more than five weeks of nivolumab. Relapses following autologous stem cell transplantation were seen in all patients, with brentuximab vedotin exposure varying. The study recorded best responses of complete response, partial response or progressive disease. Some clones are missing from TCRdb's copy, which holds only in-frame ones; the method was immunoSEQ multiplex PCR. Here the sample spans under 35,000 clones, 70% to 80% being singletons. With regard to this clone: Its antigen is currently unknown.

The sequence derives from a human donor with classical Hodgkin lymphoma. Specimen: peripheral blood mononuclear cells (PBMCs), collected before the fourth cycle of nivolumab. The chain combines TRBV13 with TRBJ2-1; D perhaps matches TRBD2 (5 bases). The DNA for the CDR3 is TGTGCCAGCAGCTTGAGAGGGATCTACAGAGAGCAGTTCTTC. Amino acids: CASSLRGIYREQFF.